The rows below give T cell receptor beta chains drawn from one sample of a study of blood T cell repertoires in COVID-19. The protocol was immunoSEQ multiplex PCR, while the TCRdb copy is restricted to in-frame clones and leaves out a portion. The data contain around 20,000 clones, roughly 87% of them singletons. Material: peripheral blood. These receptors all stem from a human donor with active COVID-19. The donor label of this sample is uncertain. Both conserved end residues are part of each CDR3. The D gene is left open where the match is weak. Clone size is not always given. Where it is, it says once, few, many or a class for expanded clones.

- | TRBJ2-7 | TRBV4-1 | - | TGCGCCAGCAGCCAAGGGGCCCAGGGCGGGATGTGGGAGCAGTACTTC | CASSQGAQGGMWEQYF
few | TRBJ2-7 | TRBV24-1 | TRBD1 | TGTGCCACCAGTGATACGGGGACAGGGGTTACCTACGAGCAGTACTTC | CATSDTGTGVTYEQYF
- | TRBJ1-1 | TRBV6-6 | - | TGTGCCAGCAGTTACGGATGGGGGGGCAACACTGAAGCTTTCTTT | CASSYGWGGNTEAFF
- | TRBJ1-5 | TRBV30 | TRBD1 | TGTGCCTGGAACAATAACAGGGGTAAGCCCCAGCATTTT | CAWNNNRGKPQHF
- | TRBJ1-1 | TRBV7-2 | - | TGTGCCAGCAGCTTAGGGCAGGGTGGCAACACTGAAGCTTTCTTT | CASSLGQGGNTEAFF
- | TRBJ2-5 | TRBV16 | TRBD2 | TGTGCCAGCAGCCAAAATCTAGCGGGAGGGCAAGAGACCCAGTACTTC | CASSQNLAGGQETQYF
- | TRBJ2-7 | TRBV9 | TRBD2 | TGTGCCAGCAGCCCCGCCGGGACTAGCGTTACCTACGAGCAGTACTTC | CASSPAGTSVTYEQYF
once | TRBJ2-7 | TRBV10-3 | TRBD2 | TGTGCCATCAAACCGGGACTAGCGGGATTGGAACAGTACTTC | CAIKPGLAGLEQYF
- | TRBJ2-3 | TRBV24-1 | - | TGTGCCACCAGTGACCCGGGCAGGGGCGCCCATACGCAGTATTTT | CATSDPGRGAHTQYF
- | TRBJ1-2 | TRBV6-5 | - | TGTGCCAGCAGTTTGGGTGGAGCTAACTATGGCTACACCTTC | CASSLGGANYGYTF
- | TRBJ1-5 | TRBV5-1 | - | TGCGCCAGCAGCTTGGGACAGAGCAATCAGCCCCAGCATTTT | CASSLGQSNQPQHF
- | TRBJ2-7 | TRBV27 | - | TGTGCCAGCGGCCTCCTCAGCTCCTACGAGCAGTACTTC | CASGLLSSYEQYF
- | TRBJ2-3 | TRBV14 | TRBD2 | TGTGCCAGCAGCCAAGAACCCAGGGACCCAGCCGGTCCTAGCGGGGGCACAGATACGCAGTATTTT | CASSQEPRDPAGPSGGTDTQYF
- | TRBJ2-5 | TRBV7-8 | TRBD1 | TGTGCCAGCAGCCGTATGGGACAGTCGTCCGAGACCCAGTACTTC | CASSRMGQSSETQYF
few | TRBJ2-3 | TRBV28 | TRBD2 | TGTGCCAGCAGTTCTGCGGGAGAAGAGGCAGATACGCAGTATTTT | CASSSAGEEADTQYF
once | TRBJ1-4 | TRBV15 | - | TGTGCCACCAGCAGATTCCGGCTAGCAACTAATGAAAAACTGTTTTTT | CATSRFRLATNEKLFF
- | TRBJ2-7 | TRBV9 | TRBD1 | TGTGCCAGCAGCCGAGGGGGCGGAGAGCAGTACTTC | CASSRGGGEQYF
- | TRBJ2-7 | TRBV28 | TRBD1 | TGTGCCAGCAGTGGACGACAGGGGGAGTACGAGCAGTACTTC | CASSGRQGEYEQYF
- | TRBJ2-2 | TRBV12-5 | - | TGTGCTAGTGGAGCCAGTTGGGGGCAAAACACCGGGGAGCTGTTTTTT | CASGASWGQNTGELFF
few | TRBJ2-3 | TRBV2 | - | TGTGCCAGCAGTGCCCCGGGTACTACTAGCACAGATACGCAGTATTTT | CASSAPGTTSTDTQYF
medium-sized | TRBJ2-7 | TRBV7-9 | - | TGTGCCAGCAGCGATAGCTTATCCTACGAGCAGTACTTC | CASSDSLSYEQYF
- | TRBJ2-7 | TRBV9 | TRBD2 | TGTGCCAGCAGCGTCGGGACTAGCGGGAGTGGGGACGAGCAGTACTTC | CASSVGTSGSGDEQYF
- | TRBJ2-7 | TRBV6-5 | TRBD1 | TGTGCCAGCAGTACCGGGACAGGGCTCCCTTACGAGCAGTACTTC | CASSTGTGLPYEQYF
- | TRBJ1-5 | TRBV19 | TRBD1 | TGTGCCAGTAGCGACCGGGACAGTGATAATCAGCCCCAGCATTTT | CASSDRDSDNQPQHF